This T cell receptor (beta chain) was identified in a study of memory CD8 T cells in hepatitis C reinfection. Data came from immunoSEQ multiplex PCR; TCRdb stores just in-frame clones and leaves some out. The sample lists roughly 43,000 clones, roughly 90% occurring once. Stated time point: peak reinfection, 3 to 8 weeks after reinfection detection. The sorted cells went straight to TCR sequencing with no prior in vitro expansion. The Montreal HEPCO cohort supplied donors who inject drugs. V was clipped by 1 base and J by 6 bases, with 9 bases between them. The CDR3 sequence is 13 residues long. Germline loops: CDR1 MGHRA, CDR2 YSYEKL.

The rearrangement uses TRBV4-1 and TRBJ2-5, with a weak D call TRBD2 (5 bases). The sequencing sample was made of naive CD8+ T cells sorted from blood. This clonotype was sampled from a man between 18 and 29 years old with hepatitis C virus infection. CDR3 nucleotide sequence: TGCGCCAGCAGCCAAGGAGGGTCTCAGACCCAGTACTTC. It is translated as CASSQGGSQTQYF.